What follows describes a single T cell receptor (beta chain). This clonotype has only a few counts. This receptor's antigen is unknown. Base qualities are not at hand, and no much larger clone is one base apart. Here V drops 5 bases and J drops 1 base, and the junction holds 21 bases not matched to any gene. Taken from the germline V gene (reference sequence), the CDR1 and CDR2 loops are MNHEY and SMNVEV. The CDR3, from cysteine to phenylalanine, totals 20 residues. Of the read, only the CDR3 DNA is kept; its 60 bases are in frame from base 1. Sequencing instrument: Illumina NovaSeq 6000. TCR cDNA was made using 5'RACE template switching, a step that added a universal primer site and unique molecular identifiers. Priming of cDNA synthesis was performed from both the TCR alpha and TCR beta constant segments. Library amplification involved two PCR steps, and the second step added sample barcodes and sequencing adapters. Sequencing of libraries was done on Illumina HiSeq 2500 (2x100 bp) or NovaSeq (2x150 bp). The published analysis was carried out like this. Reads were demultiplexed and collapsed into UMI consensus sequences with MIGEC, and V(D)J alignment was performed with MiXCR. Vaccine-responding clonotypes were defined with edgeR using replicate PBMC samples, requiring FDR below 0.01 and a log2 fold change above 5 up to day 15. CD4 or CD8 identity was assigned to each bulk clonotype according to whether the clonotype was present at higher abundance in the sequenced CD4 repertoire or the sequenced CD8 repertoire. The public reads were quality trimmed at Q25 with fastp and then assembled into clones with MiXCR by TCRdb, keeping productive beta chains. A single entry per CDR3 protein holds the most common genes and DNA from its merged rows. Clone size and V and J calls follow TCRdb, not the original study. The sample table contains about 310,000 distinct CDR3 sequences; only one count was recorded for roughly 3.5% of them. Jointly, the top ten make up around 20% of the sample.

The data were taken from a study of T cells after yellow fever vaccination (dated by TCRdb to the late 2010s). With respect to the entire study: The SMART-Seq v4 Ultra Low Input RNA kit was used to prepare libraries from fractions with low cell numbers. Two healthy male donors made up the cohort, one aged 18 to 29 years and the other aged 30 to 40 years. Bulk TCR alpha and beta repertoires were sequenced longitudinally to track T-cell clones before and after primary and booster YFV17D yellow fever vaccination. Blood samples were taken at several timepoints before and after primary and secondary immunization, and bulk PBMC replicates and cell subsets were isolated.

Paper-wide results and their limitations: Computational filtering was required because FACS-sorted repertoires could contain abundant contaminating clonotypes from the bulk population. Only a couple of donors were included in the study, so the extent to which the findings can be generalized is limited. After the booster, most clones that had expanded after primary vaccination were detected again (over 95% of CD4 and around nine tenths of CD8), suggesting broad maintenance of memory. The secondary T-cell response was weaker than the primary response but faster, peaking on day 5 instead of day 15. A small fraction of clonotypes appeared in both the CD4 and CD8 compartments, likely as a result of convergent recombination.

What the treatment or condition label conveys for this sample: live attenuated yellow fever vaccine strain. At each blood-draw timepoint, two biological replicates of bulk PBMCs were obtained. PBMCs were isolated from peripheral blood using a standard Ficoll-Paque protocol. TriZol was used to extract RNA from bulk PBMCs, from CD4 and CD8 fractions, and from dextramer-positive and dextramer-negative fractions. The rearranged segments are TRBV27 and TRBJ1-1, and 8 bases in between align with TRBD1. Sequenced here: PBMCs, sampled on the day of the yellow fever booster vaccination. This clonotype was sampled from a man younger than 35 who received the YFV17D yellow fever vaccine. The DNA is TGTGCCAGCAGTGGAATGGGCAGGGGGCTCGGTAGAGGTCGGAACACTGAAGCTTTCTTT. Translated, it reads CASSGMGRGLGRGRNTEAFF.